A single sample is the source of the 23 T cell receptor beta chains below, sequenced in a study of blood T cell repertoires in COVID-19. Sequencing used immunoSEQ multiplex PCR; TCRdb keeps in-frame clones, though not all of them. In the table there are around 300,000 clones, approximately 85% of which are singletons. Material for sequencing was peripheral blood. These receptors all come from a man aged 18 to 30 with active or convalescent COVID-19.

J is TRBJ2-7 and V is TRBV25-1; TRBD2 is a possible D gene (5 bases). The CDR3 has 14 residues. The V gene's germline CDR1 is MGHDK and CDR2 SYGVNS. V lost 1 base and J lost 3, with 10 bases in between. The CDR3 reads CASSEWRTSYEQYF. The CDR3 DNA sequence: TGTGCCAGCAGTGAATGGAGGACGAGCTACGAGCAGTACTTC.

The V call is TRBV25-1, the J call TRBJ2-1, with D possibly matching TRBD2 (5 bases). The CDR3 covers 14 residues. The germline V gene has CDR1 MGHDK and CDR2 SYGVNS. Trimming cost V 3 bases and J 7 bases, with 13 bases left between them. The CDR3 sequence is CASSDPERGNEQFF. The DNA for the CDR3 is TGTGCCAGCAGTGACCCCGAACGGGGAAATGAGCAGTTCTTC.

This clone was found a few times. The chain is built from TRBV7-2 and TRBJ2-2, with TRBD2 as a possible D gene (6 bases). V was trimmed by 5 bases and J by 7 bases, leaving 11 bases between them. Germline V gene sequence: CDR1 SGHTA, CDR2 FQGNSA. The CDR3 length is 13 residues. CDR3 coding DNA: TGTGCCAGCAGCCCCGGGGGTGGCGGGGAGCTGTTTTTT. As protein: CASSPGGGGELFF.

The chain has TRBV5-8 and TRBJ2-7; TRBD2 agrees at 13 bases. CDR1 and CDR2 from the germline V gene are SGHTS and YDEGEE. The CDR3 runs to 17 residues. With 4 bases clipped from V and 4 bases from J, the junction kept 11 bases outside the gene matches. CDR3 amino acids: CASSPKPGLAGSYEQYF. For the CDR3, the DNA is TGTGCCAGCAGCCCCAAGCCGGGACTAGCGGGGTCGTACGAGCAGTACTTC.

The chain employs TRBV6-5 and TRBJ2-1; TRBD2 might be the D (6 bases). Germline V gives CDR1 MNHEY, CDR2 SVGAGI. The CDR3 length is 13 residues. Trimming pared 7 bases from V and 5 bases from J, leaving 12 bases between. CDR3: CASTGGANNEQFF. The DNA for the CDR3 is TGTGCCAGCACTGGCGGGGCAAACAATGAGCAGTTCTTC.

The genes are TRBV7-9 and TRBJ2-2; TRBD1 agrees at 7 bases. Looked up from germline, CDR1 is SEHNR and CDR2 is FQNEAQ (reference sequence). The trim removed 1 base at V and 0 bases at J, leaving 2 bases unmatched. The CDR3 consists of 16 residues. The CDR3 region has the DNA TGTGCCAGCAGCTTAGTTCAGGGGGCGAACACCGGGGAGCTGTTTTTT. It yields the protein CASSLVQGANTGELFF.

The V gene is TRBV9, the J gene TRBJ1-2, with 7 bases matching TRBD1. J lost 4 bases, V lost 3 bases, and 9 bases had no gene match. Germline V gives CDR1 SGDLS, CDR2 YYNGEE. The CDR3 has 15 residues. This chain's CDR3 is CASSDDRARPYGYTF. CDR3 nucleotides: TGTGCCAGCAGCGACGACAGGGCGCGACCCTATGGCTACACCTTC.

The chain recombines TRBV7-9 with TRBJ1-2; possibly TRBD1 for D (5 bases). Trimming removed 6 bases from V and 6 bases from J, with 14 bases in between. This CDR3 is built from 13 residues. The germline V gene encodes CDR1 SEHNR and CDR2 FQNEAQ (reference sequence). CDR3 nucleotides: TGTGCCAGCAGAAAGGCCATACAGGATGGCTACACCTTC. Amino acid sequence: CASRKAIQDGYTF.

The genes are TRBV24-1 and TRBJ2-3; D gene unclear. Between the trimmed V and J ends, which lost 3 bases and 2 bases, there was a span of 8 bases. Germline-derived CDR1 and CDR2 are KGHDR and SFDVKD. This CDR3 has 14 amino acids. The chain's CDR3 is CATSDMSDTDTQYF. The CDR3, as DNA: TGTGCCACCAGTGATATGTCAGACACAGATACGCAGTATTTT.

The table lists this clone with a count of one. The rearrangement links TRBV19 to TRBJ1-5; a possible D gene is TRBD1 (6 bases). Looked up from germline, CDR1 is LNHDA and CDR2 is SQIVND (reference sequence). Trimming left V 2 bases short and J 4 bases short, with 12 bases between. This CDR3 is 15 amino acids long. The CDR3 here is CASSIWTEGNQPQHF. CDR3 nucleotide sequence: TGTGCCAGTAGTATATGGACAGAAGGTAATCAGCCCCAGCATTTT.

The V and J genes are TRBV14 and TRBJ1-3, with D perhaps matching TRBD1 (6 bases). V was shortened by 5 bases and J by 0 bases, with 11 bases between the two germline ends. This CDR3 has 15 residues. The V gene's germline CDR1 is SGHDN and CDR2 FVKESK. The CDR3: CASSYGQYSGNTIYF. The CDR3 DNA sequence: TGTGCCAGCAGCTATGGACAGTACTCTGGAAACACCATATATTTT.

This clone was picked up many times. The chain carries TRBV19 and TRBJ1-5; maybe TRBD1 (5 bases). Germline values: CDR1 LNHDA, CDR2 SQIVND (reference sequence). The V end was cut by 6 bases, the J end by 0 bases, with 12 bases between. The CDR3 runs 15 residues. DNA of the CDR3: TGTGCCAGTAGCCGGACACCGTATAGCAATCAGCCCCAGCATTTT. This translates into CASSRTPYSNQPQHF.

The chain joins TRBV5-6 to TRBJ1-1; the match to TRBD1 covers 8 bases. V lost 0 bases to trimming and J lost 6 bases; unmatched junction nucleotides: 4. CDR1 is SGHDT and CDR2 is YYEEEE in the germline V gene. This CDR3 has 14 residues. For the CDR3, the DNA is TGTGCCAGCAGCTTGGGTCAGGGGGCGGCTGAAGCTTTCTTT. It codes for CASSLGQGAAEAFF.

This chain joins TRBV11-2 and TRBJ2-7; the match to TRBD2 covers 10 bases. Germline V gene sequence: CDR1 SGHAT, CDR2 FQNNGV. J lost 3 bases, V lost 1 base, and 3 bases had no gene match. The CDR3 runs to 15 residues. Here the CDR3 DNA reads TGTGCCAGCAGCTTAGTGCTAGCGGGGGACTACGAGCAGTACTTC. Encoded protein: CASSLVLAGDYEQYF. The complete variable domain, with remaining parts taken from reference TRBV11-2 and TRBJ2-7, reads EAGVAQSPRYKIIEKRQSVAFWCNPISGHATLYWYQQILGQGPKLLIQFQNNGVVDDSQLPKDRFSAERLKGVDSTLKIQPAKLEDSAVYLCASSLVLAGDYEQYFGPGTRLTVT.

The chain has TRBV29-1 and TRBJ1-2, with D perhaps matching TRBD1 (5 bases). CDR1 is SQVTM and CDR2 is ANQGSEA in the germline V gene. The V end lost 4 bases, the J end lost 8 bases, and 11 bases lay between the germline ends. The CDR3 runs 11 residues. CDR3 nucleotide sequence: TGCAGCGTTGCGGACAACAGCGGCTACACCTTC. Its translation: CSVADNSGYTF.

The CDR3 loop reads CASSFLAGGAASTDTQYF. The CDR3, as DNA: TGTGCCAGCAGTTTCCTAGCGGGGGGGGCCGCTAGCACAGATACGCAGTATTTT. This chain uses TRBV6-2 or TRBV6-3 with TRBJ2-3; 12 bases agree with TRBD2. With V trimmed by 4 bases and J by 0 bases, 8 bases remained unmatched. This CDR3 contains 18 residues. Germline V lookup: CDR1 MNHEY, CDR2 SVGEGT.

The rearrangement links TRBV15 to TRBJ1-5; 7 bases are a match to TRBD1. With V trimmed by 0 bases and J by 5 bases, 13 bases remained unmatched. Germline-derived CDR1 and CDR2 are LNHNV and YYDKDF (reference sequence). The CDR3 totals 18 residues. CDR3 residues: CATSREPPGQWDYQPQHF. The CDR3 region has the DNA TGTGCCACCAGCAGAGAACCTCCGGGACAGTGGGATTATCAGCCCCAGCATTTT.

A note on this clone: The junction departs from the called germline gene at one end, perhaps through a read error. V and J are TRBV4-1 and TRBJ2-7; the D gene is possibly TRBD2 (6 bases). The CDR3 totals 13 residues. The germline V gene encodes CDR1 MGHRA and CDR2 YSYEKL. The CDR3 DNA reads as TGCGCCAGCAGCCAAGACGGGAGTTACGGGCAGTACTTC. Translated, it gives CASSQDGSYGQYF.

The rearrangement links TRBV9 to TRBJ1-1, with D unclear. This CDR3 is 15 amino acids long. CDR1 is SGDLS and CDR2 is YYNGEE in the germline V gene. Trimming took 4 bases from V and 1 from J, leaving 14 bases between them. As DNA, the CDR3 is TGTGCCAGCAGCCCCCCCGGGTCCAGGAACACTGAAGCTTTCTTT. Protein: CASSPPGSRNTEAFF.

This clone was found once. This sequence joins TRBV10-2 and TRBJ1-1; D possibly corresponds to TRBD1 (6 bases). Germline assignment: CDR1 WSHSY and CDR2 SAAADI. V lost 7 bases to trimming and J lost 7 bases, with 13 bases between them. This CDR3 spans 12 amino acids. DNA for the CDR3: TGCGCCAGCACCGGGACACGAGATGAAGCTTTCTTT. Translating it yields CASTGTRDEAFF.

The chain joins TRBV7-9 to TRBJ2-2; 8 positions match TRBD1. Germline V gene data show CDR1 as SEHNR and CDR2 as FQNEAQ (reference sequence). CDR3 length: 18 amino acids. Germline trimming cut 4 bases from V and 4 bases from J; bases unmatched to any gene: 14. The CDR3 loop is CASSSGFRQGNPTGELFF. In DNA form, the CDR3 reads TGTGCCAGCAGCTCTGGATTCCGACAGGGGAACCCCACCGGGGAGCTGTTTTTT.

The chain has TRBV7-2 and TRBJ2-3, with a tentative D call TRBD2 (6 bases). There are 15 residues in the CDR3. V lost 4 bases, J lost 0 bases, and 11 bases lay in between. Germline values: CDR1 SGHTA, CDR2 FQGNSA. The CDR3 bases are TGTGCCAGCAGCTCTGCGGGGACTAGCACAGATACGCAGTATTTT. This sequence encodes CASSSAGTSTDTQYF.

This chain connects TRBV7-3 to TRBJ2-1; 9 bases match TRBD2. J lost 3 bases, V lost 0 bases, and 0 bases had no gene match. This CDR3 has 15 amino acids. CDR1 is SGHTA and CDR2 is FQGTGA in the germline V gene. The CDR3, as DNA: TGTGCCAGCAGCTTAACTAGCGGGGGCTACAATGAGCAGTTCTTC. Translation: CASSLTSGGYNEQFF.